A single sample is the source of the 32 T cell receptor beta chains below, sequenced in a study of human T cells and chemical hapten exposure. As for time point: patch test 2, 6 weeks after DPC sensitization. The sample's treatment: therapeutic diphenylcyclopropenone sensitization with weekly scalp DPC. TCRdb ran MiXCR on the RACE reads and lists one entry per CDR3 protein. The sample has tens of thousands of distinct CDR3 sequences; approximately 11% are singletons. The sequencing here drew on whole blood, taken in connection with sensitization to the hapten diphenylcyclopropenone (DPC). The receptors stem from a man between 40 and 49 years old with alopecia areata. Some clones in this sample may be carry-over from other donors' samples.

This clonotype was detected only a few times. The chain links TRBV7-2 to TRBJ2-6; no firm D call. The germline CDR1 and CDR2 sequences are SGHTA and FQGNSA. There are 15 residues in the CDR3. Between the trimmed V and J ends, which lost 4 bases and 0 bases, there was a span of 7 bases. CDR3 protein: CASSSWSSGANVLTF. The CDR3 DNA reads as TGTGCCAGCAGCTCCTGGAGCTCTGGGGCCAACGTCCTGACTTTC. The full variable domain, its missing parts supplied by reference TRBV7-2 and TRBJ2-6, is GAGVSQSPSNKVTEKGKDVELRCDPISGHTALYWYRQSLGQGLEFLIYFQGNSAPDKSGLPSDRFSAERTGGSVSTLTIQRTQQEDSAVYLCASSSWSSGANVLTFGAGSRLTVL.

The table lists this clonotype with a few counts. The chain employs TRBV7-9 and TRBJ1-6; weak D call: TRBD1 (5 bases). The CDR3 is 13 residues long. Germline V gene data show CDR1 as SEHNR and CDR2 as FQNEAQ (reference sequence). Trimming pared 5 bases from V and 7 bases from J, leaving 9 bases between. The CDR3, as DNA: TGTGCCAGCAGCCGAGACAGCAATTCACCCCTCCACTTT. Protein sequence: CASSRDSNSPLHF.

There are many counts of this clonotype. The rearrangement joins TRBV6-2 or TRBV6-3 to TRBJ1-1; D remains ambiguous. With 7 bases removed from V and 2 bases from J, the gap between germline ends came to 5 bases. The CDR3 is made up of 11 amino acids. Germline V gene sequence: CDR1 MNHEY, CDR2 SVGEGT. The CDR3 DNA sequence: TGTGCCAGCACGCTAAACACTGAAGCTTTCTTT. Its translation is CASTLNTEAFF.

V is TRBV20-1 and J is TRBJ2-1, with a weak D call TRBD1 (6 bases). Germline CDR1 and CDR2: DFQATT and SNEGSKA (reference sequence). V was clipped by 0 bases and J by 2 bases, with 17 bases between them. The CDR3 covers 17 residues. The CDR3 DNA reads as TGCAGTGCTAGAGATATTGGGACAAGGGGACCCTACAATGAGCAGTTCTTC. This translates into CSARDIGTRGPYNEQFF.

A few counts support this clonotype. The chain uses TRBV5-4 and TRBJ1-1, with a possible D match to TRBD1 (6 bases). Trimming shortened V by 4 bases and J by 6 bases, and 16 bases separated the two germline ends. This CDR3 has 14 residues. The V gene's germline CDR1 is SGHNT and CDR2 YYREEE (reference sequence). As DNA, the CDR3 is TGTGCCAGCAGCGAAGGGGGGCCGGGGCCTGAAGCTTTCTTT. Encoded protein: CASSEGGPGPEAFF.

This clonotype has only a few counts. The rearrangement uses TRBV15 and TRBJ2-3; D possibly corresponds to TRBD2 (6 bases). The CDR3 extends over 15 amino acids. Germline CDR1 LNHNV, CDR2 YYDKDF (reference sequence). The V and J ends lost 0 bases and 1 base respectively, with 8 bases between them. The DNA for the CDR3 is TGTGCCACCAGCAGAGAACAGCGGGGCACAGATACGCAGTATTTT. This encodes CATSREQRGTDTQYF.

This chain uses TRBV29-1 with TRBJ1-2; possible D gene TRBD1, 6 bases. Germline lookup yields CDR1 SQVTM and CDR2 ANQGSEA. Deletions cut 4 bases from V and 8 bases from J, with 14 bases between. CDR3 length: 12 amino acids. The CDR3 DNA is TGCAGCGTTGTCCCGGCGGGGGGCGGCTACACCTTC. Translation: CSVVPAGGGYTF.

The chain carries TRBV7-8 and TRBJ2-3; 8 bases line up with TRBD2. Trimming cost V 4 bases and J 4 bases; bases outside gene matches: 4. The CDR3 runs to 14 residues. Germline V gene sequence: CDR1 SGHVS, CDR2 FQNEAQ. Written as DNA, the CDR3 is TGTGCCAGCAGCTCCGGACTAGCTGCAGATACGCAGTATTTT. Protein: CASSSGLAADTQYF.

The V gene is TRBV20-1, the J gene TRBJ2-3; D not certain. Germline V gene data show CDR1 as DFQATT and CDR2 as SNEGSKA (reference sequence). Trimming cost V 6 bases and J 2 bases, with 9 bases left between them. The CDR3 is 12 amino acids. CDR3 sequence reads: CSARPNTDTQYF. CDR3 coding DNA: TGCAGTGCGAGACCCAACACAGATACGCAGTATTTT.

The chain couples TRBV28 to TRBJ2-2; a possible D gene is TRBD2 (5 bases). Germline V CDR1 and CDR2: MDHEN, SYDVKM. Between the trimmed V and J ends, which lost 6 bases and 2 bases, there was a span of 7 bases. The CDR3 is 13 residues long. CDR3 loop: CASRAGNTGELFF. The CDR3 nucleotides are TGTGCCAGCAGGGCGGGTAACACCGGGGAGCTGTTTTTT.

DNA for the CDR3: TGTGCCAGCAGCCTTCGGGACAGGGTGGACGAGCAGTACTTC. Translation gives CASSLRDRVDEQYF. The rearrangement links TRBV3-1 to TRBJ2-7, with 9 bases matching TRBD1. The germline CDR1 and CDR2 sequences are LGHDT and YNNKEL (reference sequence). CDR3 length: 14 residues. The V gene end was trimmed by 4 bases and the J gene end by 5 bases; junction bases not matched to a gene: 6.

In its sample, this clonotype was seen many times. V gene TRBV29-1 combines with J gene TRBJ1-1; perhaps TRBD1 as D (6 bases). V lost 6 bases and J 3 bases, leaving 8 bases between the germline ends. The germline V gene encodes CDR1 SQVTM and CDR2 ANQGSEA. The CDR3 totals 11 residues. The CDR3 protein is CSVQGYTEAFF. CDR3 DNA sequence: TGCAGCGTACAGGGTTACACTGAAGCTTTCTTT.

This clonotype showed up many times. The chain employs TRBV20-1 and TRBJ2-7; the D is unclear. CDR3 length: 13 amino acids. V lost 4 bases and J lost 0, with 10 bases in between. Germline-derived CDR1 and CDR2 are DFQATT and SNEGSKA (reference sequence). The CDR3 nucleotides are TGCAGTGCTACTTGGATGGGCTCCTACGAGCAGTACTTC. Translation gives CSATWMGSYEQYF.

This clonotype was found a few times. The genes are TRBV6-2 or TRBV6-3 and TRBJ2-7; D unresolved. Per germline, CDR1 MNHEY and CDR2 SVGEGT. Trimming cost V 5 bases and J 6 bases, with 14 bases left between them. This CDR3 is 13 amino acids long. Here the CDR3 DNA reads TGTGCCAGCAGTATTGGGCGCCGAGGCGAGCAGTACGTC. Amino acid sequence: CASSIGRRGEQYV.

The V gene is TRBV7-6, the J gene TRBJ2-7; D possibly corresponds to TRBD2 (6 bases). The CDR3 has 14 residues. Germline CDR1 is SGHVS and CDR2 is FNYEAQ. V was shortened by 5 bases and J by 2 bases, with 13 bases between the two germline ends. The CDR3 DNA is TGTGCCAGCAGCAGCGCCGGGACTCCCTACGAGCAGTACTTC. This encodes CASSSAGTPYEQYF.

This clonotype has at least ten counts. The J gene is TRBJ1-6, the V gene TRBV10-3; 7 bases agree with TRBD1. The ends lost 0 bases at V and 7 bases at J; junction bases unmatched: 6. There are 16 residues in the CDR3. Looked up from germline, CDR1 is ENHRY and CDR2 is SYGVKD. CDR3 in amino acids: CAISESAGGRNSPLHF. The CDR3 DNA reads TGTGCCATCAGTGAGTCAGCAGGGGGTCGGAATTCACCCCTCCACTTT.

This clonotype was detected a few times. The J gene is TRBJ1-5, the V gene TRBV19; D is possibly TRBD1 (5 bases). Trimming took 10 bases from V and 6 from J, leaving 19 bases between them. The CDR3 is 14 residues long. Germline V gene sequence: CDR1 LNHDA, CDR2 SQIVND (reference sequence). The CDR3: CATVGTGTLQPQHF. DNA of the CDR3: TGTGCCACCGTTGGTACGGGGACGCTTCAGCCCCAGCATTTT.

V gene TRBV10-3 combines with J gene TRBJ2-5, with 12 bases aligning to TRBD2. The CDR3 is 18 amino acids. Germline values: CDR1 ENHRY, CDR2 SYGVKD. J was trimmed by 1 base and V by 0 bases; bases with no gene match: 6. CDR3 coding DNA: TGTGCCATCAGTGAGTCTACAGGACTAGCGGGGCCCCAAGAGACCCAGTACTTC. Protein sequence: CAISESTGLAGPQETQYF.

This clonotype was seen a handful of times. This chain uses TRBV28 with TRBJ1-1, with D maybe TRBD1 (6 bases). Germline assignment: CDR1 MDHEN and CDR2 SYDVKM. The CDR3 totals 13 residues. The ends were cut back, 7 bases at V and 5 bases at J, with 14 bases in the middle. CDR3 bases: TGTGCCAGCATTGGGGGGCGCAGGACTGAAGCTTTCTTT. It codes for CASIGGRRTEAFF.

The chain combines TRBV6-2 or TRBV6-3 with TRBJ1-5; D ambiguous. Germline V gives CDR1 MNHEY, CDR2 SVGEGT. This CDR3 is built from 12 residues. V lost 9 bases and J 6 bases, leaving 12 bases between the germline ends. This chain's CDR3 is CASGLGSQPQHF. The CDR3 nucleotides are TGTGCCAGTGGATTAGGGAGTCAGCCCCAGCATTTT.

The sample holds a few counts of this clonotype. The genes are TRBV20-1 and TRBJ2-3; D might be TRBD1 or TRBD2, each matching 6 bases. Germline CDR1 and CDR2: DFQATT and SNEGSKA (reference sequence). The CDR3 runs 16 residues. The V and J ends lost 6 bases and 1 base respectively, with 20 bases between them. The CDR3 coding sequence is TGCAGTGCCCCGCTGGGGGGCTCTACCGGCACAGATACGCAGTATTTT. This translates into CSAPLGGSTGTDTQYF.

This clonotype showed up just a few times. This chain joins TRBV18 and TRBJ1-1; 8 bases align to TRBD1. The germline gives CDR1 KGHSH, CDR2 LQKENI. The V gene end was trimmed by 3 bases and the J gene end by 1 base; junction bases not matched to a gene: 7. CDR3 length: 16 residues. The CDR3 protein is CASSPRQGKTNTEAFF. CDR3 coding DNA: TGTGCCAGCTCACCCCGACAGGGGAAGACGAACACTGAAGCTTTCTTT.

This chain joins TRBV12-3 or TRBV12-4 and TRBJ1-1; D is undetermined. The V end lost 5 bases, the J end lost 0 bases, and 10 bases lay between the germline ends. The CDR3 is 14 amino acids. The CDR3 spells CASSPLPMNTEAFF. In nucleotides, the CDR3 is TGTGCCAGCAGTCCCCTCCCTATGAACACTGAAGCTTTCTTT.

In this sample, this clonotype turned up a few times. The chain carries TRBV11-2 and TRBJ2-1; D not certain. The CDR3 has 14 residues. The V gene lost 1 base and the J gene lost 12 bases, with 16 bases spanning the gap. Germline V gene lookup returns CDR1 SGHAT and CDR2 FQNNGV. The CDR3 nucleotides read TGTGCCAGCAGCTTAGGGTATTCGTCCCTTTTGCAGTTCTTC. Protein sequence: CASSLGYSSLLQFF. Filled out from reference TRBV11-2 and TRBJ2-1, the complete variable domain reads EAGVAQSPRYKIIEKRQSVAFWCNPISGHATLYWYQQILGQGPKLLIQFQNNGVVDDSQLPKDRFSAERLKGVDSTLKIQPAKLEDSAVYLCASSLGYSSLLQFFGPGTRLTVL.

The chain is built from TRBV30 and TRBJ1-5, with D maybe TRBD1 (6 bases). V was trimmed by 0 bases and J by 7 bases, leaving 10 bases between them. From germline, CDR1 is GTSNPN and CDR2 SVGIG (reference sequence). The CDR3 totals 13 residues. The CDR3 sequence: CAWSVQGGQPQHF. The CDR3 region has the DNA TGTGCCTGGAGTGTACAGGGAGGGCAGCCCCAGCATTTT.

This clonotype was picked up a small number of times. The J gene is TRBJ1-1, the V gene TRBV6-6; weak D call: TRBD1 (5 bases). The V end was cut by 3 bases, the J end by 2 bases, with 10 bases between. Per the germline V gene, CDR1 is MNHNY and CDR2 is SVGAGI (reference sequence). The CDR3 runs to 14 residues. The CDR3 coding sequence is TGTGCCAGCAGTTATCAACAGGTTAACACTGAAGCTTTCTTT. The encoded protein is CASSYQQVNTEAFF.

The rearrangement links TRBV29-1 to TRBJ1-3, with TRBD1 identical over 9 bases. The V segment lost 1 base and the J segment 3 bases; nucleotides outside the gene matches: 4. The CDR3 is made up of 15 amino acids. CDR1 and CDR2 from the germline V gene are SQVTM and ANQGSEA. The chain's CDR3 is CSVEGYRGLGNTIYF. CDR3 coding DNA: TGCAGCGTTGAAGGTTACAGGGGGCTTGGAAACACCATATATTTT.

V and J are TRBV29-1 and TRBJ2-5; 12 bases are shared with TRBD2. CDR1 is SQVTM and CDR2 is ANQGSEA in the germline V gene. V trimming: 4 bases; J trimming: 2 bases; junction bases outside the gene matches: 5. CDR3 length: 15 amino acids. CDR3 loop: CSVVWTSGTQETQYF. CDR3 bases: TGCAGCGTTGTTTGGACTAGCGGGACTCAAGAGACCCAGTACTTC.

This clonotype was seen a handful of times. The CDR3 spells CSVAWTGKETQYF. CDR3 in DNA: TGCAGCGTCGCCTGGACGGGGAAAGAGACCCAGTACTTC. The chain recombines TRBV29-1 with TRBJ2-5; perhaps TRBD2 as D (5 bases). V lost 6 bases to trimming and J lost 3 bases, with 14 bases between them. Germline CDR1 is SQVTM and CDR2 is ANQGSEA. The CDR3 contains 13 residues.

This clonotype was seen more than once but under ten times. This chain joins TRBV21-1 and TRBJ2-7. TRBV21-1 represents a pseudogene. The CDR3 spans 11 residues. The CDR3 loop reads CASSKQWEQYV. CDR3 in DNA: TGTGCCAGCAGCAAACAGTGGGAGCAGTACGTC.

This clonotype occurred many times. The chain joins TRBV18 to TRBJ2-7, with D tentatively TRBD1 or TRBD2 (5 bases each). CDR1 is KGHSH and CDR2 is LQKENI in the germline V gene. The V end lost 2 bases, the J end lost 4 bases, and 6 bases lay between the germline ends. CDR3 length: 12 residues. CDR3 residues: CASSPGGYEQYF. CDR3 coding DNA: TGTGCCAGCTCACCAGGGGGTTACGAGCAGTACTTC.

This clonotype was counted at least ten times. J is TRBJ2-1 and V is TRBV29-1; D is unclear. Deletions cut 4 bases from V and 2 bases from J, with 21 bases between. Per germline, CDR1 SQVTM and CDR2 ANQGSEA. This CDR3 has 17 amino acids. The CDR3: CSVANSYPPITYNEQFF. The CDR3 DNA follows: TGCAGCGTTGCGAACTCCTACCCCCCGATAACCTACAATGAGCAGTTCTTC.